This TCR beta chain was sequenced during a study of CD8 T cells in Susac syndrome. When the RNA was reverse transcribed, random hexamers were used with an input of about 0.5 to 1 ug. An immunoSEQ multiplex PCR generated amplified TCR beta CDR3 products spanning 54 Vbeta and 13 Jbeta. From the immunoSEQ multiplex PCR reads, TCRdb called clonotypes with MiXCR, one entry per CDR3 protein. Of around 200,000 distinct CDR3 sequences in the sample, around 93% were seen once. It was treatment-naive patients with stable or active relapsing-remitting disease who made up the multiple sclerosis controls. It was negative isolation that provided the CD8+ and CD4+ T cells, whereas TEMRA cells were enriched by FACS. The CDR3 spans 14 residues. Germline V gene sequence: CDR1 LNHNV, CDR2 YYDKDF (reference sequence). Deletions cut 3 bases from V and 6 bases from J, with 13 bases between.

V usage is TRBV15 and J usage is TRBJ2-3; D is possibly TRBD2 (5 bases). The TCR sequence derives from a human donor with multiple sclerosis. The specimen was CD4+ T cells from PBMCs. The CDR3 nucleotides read TGTGCCACCAGCAGGATCGGACTTACTGATACGCAGTATTTT. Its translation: CATSRIGLTDTQYF. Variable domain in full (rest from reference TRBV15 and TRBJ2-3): DAMVIQNPRYQVTQFGKPVTLSCSQTLNHNVMYWYQQKSSQAPKLLFHYYDKDFNNEADTPDNFQSRRPNTSFCFLDIRSPGLGDTAMYLCATSRIGLTDTQYFGPGTRLTVL.